This T cell receptor (beta chain) derives from a study of technical replicates of blood from a handful of donors (dated by TCRdb to about 2017). Library construction relied on the immunoSEQ multiplex PCR assay. TCRdb re-hosts the immuneACCESS table, in-frame sequences only. Its copies lack some clones; in the studies checked, an unresolved V gene accounts for under half of them, and the cause for the rest is not known. The sample yields 10,000 to 15,000 clones; about 76% were counted once. The ten largest clones take up 9% to 15% of the sample. This clone occurred a few times. Its antigen is still unknown. One base away there is no much larger clone; base qualities are not given. As encoded in the germline V gene (reference sequence), CDR1 is SEHNR while CDR2 is FQNEAQ. The junction carries 13 bases between V and J, which are trimmed by 4 bases and 4 bases respectively. Measured from the cysteine to the phenylalanine, the CDR3 is 15 residues long. The only DNA kept is the CDR3, 45 bases in frame from the first base.

Recombination joined TRBV7-9 with TRBJ1-4; the best D guess is TRBD1, with 6 bases matching. This receptor was obtained from a human donor in good health. Sequenced: PBMCs. The DNA sequence is as follows: TGTGCCAGCAGCTATAACAGGGATCTTAATGAAAAACTGTTTTTT. Translated, it gives CASSYNRDLNEKLFF. With the rest looked up from the reference TRBV7-9 and TRBJ1-4 genes rather than sequenced, the full variable domain is DTGVSQNPRHKITKRGQNVTFRCDPISEHNRLYWYRQTLGQGPEFLTYFQNEAQLEKSRLLSDRFSAERPKGSFSTLEIQRTEQGDSAMYLCASSYNRDLNEKLFFGSGTQLSVL.